The TCR beta chain described here comes from a study of blood T cell repertoires in COVID-19 (dated by TCRdb to the early 2020s). Background for the entire study: Samples covering the acute and convalescent phases of COVID-19 were provided by collaborators in the United States, Italy and Spain. The material from the prospective study consisted of cDNA or gDNA derived from T cells, B-cell-depleted T cells, or PBMCs. The dataset comprised deeply sampled blood TCRbeta repertoires from subjects exposed to, actively infected with, or recovered from COVID-19. The repertoires were released in a freely available public database intended as a resource for research on the immune response to SARS-CoV-2. The samples were drawn from the first 160 participants of the ongoing ImmuneRACE study and from about 1,200 subjects provided by 6 global collaborators. A de-identified subject ID, COVID-19 status, age in years and sex were almost always included in the sample metadata. Where available, HLA class I and class II types were obtained from metadata supplied by the sample provider rather than from assay-based typing.

Study-level results and caveats: The quantity of clinical and demographic metadata differed by source and by participant and was supplied without curation.

Whole blood was collected in K2EDTA tubes by collaborating institutions according to the institutions' own protocols. For TCRbeta analysis, collaborators shipped samples as frozen whole blood, isolated PBMCs, or DNA extracted from either of those sample types. TCRbeta CDR3 regions were amplified from genomic DNA using the immunoSEQ Assay, a bias-controlled multiplex PCR. On the study's bioinformatics: The number of nucleated cells in each sample was estimated from the amplification of reference gene primers within the assay. To quantify the absolute abundance of each unique TCRbeta CDR3 rearrangement, sequence reads were collapsed and filtered. Productive Simpson clonality was computed per sample as the square root of Simpson's diversity index over productive rearrangements. The table was pulled from immuneACCESS by TCRdb, which kept in-frame rearrangements only. Such tables lose some clones; where checked, under half of the loss comes from unresolved V genes, and the rest has no known cause. D and trimming come from the DNA, and the V and J calls and clone size come from that table. Recorded for this sample are roughly 120,000 clones; more than 75% of them occurred a single time. The top ten constitute just under 30% of the sample.

With regard to this clone: Its antigen specificity is not known. The input lacks base qualities; no much larger clone sits a single base away.

The clonotype comes from a woman in her seventies with acute or convalescent COVID-19. The sequenced sample consisted of peripheral blood.

CDR3 reads: CASSPGTVGYTF. The nucleotide sequence reads TGTGCCAGCAGCCCGGGAACCGTTGGCTACACCTTC. The V and J segments used are TRBV3-1 (or the pseudogene TRBV3-2) and TRBJ1-2; the D gene cannot be named for sure. CDR1 and CDR2, looked up from the germline V gene (reference sequence), are LGHDT and YNNKEL. V is pared back by 4 bases and J by 7 bases, with 10 bases lying between the germline termini. The CDR3 starts with the cysteine, ends with the phenylalanine, and has 12 residues. Kept here is only the CDR3 DNA, which spans 36 bases and is read in frame from base 1.